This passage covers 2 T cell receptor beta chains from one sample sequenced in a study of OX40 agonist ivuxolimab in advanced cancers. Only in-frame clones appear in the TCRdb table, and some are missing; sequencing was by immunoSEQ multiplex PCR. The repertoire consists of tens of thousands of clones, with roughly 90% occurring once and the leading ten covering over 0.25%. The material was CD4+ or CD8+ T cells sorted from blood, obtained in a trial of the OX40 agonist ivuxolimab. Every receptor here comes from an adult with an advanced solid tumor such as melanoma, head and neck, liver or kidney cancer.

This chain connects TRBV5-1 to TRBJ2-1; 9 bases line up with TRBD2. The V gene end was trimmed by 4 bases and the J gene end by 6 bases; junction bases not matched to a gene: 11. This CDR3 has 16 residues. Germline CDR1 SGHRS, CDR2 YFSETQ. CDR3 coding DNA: TGCGCCAGCAGCCTCAACCCGACTAGCGGAGGCAATGAGCAGTTCTTC. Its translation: CASSLNPTSGGNEQFF.

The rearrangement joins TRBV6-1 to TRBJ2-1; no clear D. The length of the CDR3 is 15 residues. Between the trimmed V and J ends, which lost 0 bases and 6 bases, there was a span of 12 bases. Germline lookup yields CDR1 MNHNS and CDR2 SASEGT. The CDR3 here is CASSEAAVATNEQFF. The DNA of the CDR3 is TGTGCCAGCAGTGAAGCGGCGGTAGCTACCAATGAGCAGTTCTTC.